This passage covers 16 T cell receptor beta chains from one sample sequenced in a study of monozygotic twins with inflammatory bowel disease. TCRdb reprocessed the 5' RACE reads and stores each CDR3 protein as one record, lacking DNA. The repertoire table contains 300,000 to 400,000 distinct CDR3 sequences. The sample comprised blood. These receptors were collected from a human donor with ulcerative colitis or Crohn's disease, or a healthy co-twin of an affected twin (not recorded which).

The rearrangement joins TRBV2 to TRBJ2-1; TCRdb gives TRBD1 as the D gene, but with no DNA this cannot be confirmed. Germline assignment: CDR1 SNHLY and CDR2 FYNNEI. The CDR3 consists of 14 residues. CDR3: CASRSGTGVHEQFF.

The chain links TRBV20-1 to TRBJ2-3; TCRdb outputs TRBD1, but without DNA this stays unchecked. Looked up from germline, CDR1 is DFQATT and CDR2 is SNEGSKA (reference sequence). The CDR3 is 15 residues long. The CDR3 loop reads CSARDPQGAGDTQYF.

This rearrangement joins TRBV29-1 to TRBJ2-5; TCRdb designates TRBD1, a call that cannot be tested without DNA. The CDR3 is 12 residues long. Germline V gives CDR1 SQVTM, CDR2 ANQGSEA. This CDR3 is CSVNAGIETQYF.

The CDR3 is CASSLETGVGTDTQYF. The V and J genes are TRBV5-1 and TRBJ2-3; TCRdb's assignment of TRBD1 cannot be checked, as there is no DNA. The CDR3 is 16 residues long. The V gene's germline CDR1 is SGHRS and CDR2 YFSETQ.

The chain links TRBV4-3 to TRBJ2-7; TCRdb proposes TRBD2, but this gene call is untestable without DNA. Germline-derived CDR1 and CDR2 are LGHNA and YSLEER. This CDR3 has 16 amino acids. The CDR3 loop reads CASSQDGIGSRYEQYF.

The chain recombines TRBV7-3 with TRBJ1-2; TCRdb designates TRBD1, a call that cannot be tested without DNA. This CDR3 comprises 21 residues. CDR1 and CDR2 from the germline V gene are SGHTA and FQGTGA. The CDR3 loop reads CASSIRLLWGAFLPRDYGYTF.

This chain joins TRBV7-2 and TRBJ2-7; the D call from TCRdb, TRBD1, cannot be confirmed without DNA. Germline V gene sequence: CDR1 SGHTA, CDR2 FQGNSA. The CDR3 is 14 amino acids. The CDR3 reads CASSFYRGMYEQYF. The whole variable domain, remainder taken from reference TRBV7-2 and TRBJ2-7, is GAGVSQSPSNKVTEKGKDVELRCDPISGHTALYWYRQSLGQGLEFLIYFQGNSAPDKSGLPSDRFSAERTGGSVSTLTIQRTQQEDSAVYLCASSFYRGMYEQYFGPGTRLTVT.

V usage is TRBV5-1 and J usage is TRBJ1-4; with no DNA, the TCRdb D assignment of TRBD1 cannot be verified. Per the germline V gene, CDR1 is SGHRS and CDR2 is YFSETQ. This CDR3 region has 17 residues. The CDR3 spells CASSLVDRGRSNEKLFF.

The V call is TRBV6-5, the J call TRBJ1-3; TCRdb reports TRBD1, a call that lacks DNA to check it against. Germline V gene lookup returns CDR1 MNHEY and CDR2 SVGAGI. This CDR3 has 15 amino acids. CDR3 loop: CASSYIRDGGNTIYF.

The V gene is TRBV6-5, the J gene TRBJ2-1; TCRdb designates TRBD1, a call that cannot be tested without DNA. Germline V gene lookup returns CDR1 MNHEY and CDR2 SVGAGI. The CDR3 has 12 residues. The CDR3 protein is CASSMTGNEQFF.

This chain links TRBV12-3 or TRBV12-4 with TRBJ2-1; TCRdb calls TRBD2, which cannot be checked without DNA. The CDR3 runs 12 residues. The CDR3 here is CASSFRGGEQFF.

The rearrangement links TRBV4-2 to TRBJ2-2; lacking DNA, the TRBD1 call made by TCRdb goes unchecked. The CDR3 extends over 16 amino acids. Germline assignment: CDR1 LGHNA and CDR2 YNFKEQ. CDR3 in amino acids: CASSQRSTGIPGELFF.

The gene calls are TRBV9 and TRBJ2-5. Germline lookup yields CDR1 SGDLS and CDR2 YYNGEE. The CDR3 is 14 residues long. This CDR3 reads CASSVLRDQETQYF.

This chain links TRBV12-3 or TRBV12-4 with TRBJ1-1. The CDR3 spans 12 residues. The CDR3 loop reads CASTPTGFEAFF.

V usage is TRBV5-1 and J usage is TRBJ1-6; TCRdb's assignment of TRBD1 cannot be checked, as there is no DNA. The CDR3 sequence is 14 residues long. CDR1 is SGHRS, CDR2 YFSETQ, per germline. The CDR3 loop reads CASSFTGVNSPLHF.

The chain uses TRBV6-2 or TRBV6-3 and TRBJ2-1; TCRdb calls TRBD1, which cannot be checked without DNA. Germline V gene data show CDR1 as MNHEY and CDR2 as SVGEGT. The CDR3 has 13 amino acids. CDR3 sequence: CASSYPGGTEQFF.